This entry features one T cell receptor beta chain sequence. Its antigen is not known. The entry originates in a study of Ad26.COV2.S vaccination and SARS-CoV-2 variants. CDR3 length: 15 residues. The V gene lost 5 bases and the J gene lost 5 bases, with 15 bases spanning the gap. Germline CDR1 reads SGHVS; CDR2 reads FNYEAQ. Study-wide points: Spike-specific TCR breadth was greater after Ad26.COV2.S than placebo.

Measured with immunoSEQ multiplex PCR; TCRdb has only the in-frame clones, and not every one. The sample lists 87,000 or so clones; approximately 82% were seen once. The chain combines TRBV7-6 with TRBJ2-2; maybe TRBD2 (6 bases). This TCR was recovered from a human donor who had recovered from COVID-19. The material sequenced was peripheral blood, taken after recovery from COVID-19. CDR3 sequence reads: CASSHRLGSTGELFF. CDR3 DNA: TGTGCCAGCAGCCACCGACTAGGATCGACCGGGGAGCTGTTTTTT.